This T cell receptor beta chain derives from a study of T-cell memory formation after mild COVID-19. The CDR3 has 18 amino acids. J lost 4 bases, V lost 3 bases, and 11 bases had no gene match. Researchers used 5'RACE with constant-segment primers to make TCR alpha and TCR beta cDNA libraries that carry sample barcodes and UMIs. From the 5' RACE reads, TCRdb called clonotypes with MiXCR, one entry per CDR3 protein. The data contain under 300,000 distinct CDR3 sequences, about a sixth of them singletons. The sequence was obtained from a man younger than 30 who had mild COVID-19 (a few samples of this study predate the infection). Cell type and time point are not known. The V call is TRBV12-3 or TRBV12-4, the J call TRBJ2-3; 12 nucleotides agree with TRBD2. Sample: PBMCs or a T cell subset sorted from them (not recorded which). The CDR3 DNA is TGTGCCAGCAGTTTCCTAGCGGGGGGGATCGGAAGTCCAGATACGCAGTATTTT. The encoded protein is CASSFLAGGIGSPDTQYF.